This TCR beta chain emerged from a study of early T cells in non-severe SARS-CoV-2 infection. Study context: Sequencing of bulk RNA from unsorted whole blood was done, without chain pairing.

MiXCR was run by TCRdb on the 5' RACE reads, yielding one entry per CDR3 protein. The profile shows 35,000 to 45,000 distinct CDR3 sequences, about 5% of them singletons. V lost 0 bases, J lost 5 bases, and 12 bases stayed unmatched. The CDR3 runs to 18 residues. CDR1 is MNHNY, CDR2 SVGAGI, per germline (reference sequence). The chain has TRBV6-6 and TRBJ2-5; TRBD2 matches at 10 bases. The sample comprised whole blood. The sequence derives from an adult who was a healthcare worker with PCR-confirmed SARS-CoV-2 infection or an uninfected control (not recorded which). The CDR3 nucleotides read TGTGCCAGCAGTTACTCCCCACGGAGCGGGAGGGCCGCCGAGACCCAGTACTTC. Encoded protein: CASSYSPRSGRAAETQYF.